Presented here are 17 T cell receptor beta chains from one specimen sequenced in a study of cytomegalovirus exposure and HLA in healthy donors. PCR employed 60 Vbeta and 13 Jbeta primers. Profiled with immunoSEQ multiplex PCR; TCRdb holds only in-frame clones, not every one. The sample shows 180,000 or so clones, nearly 80% of them seen only once. The sequenced sample consisted of PBMCs. The receptors come from a female donor in good health and CMV-seronegative.

The V call is TRBV7-3, the J call TRBJ1-6; 8 bases are a match to TRBD1. The V gene's germline CDR1 is SGHTA and CDR2 FQGTGA. The CDR3 is 13 residues long. Trimming at V came to 4 bases and at J to 13 bases, leaving 6 bases not matched to a gene. Here the CDR3 DNA reads TGTGCCAGCAGCTACGACAGGGGCTATCCCCTCCACTTT. It is translated as CASSYDRGYPLHF.

The CDR3 loop is CASSYVDRGGEKLFF. DNA for the CDR3: TGTGCCAGCAGTTACGTCGACAGGGGCGGTGAAAAACTGTTTTTT. This rearrangement joins TRBV5-6 to TRBJ1-4; 8 bases align to TRBD1. Trimming at V came to 5 bases and at J to 7 bases, leaving 10 bases not matched to a gene. Per the germline V gene, CDR1 is SGHDT and CDR2 is YYEEEE. The CDR3 runs to 15 residues.

The gene calls are TRBV2 and TRBJ2-2, with D tentatively TRBD1 (5 bases). The germline gives CDR1 SNHLY, CDR2 FYNNEI. Between the trimmed V and J ends, which lost 4 bases and 4 bases, there was a span of 16 bases. The CDR3 extends over 16 amino acids. This chain's CDR3 is CASSAIRVGPTGELFF. As DNA, the CDR3 is TGTGCCAGCAGTGCCATCAGGGTGGGCCCCACCGGGGAGCTGTTTTTT. Complete variable domain (other parts from reference TRBV2 and TRBJ2-2): EPEVTQTPSHQVTQMGQEVILRCVPISNHLYFYWYRQILGQKVEFLVSFYNNEISEKSEIFDDQFSVERPDGSNFTLKIRSTKLEDSAMYFCASSAIRVGPTGELFFGEGSRLTVL.

This clone was detected only once. The rearrangement uses TRBV5-4 and TRBJ2-3, with D possibly TRBD1 on 6 matching bases. This CDR3 is 13 amino acids long. Between the trimmed V and J ends, which lost 1 base and 4 bases, there was a span of 7 bases. Germline-derived CDR1 and CDR2 are SGHNT and YYREEE (reference sequence). The CDR3 DNA reads as TGTGCCAGCAGCTTGAAGGGGGCAGATACGCAGTATTTT. Amino acids: CASSLKGADTQYF.

In this sample, this clone turned up once. The V call is TRBV21-1, the J call TRBJ2-3; whether TRBD2, the table's D call, matches the DNA was not checked. TRBV21-1 is described as a pseudogene. CDR3 size: 19 residues. CDR3 sequence reads: CASSKGHSSSVGGSDTQYF. As DNA, the CDR3 is TGTGCCAGCAGCAAAGGCCATTCTAGTTCGGTGGGAGGATCAGATACGCAGTATTTT.

The chain employs TRBV2 and TRBJ1-5; D gene unclear. From germline, CDR1 is SNHLY and CDR2 FYNNEI. Trimming pared 4 bases from V and 10 bases from J, leaving 14 bases between. This CDR3 contains 13 residues. The CDR3 DNA sequence: TGTGCCAGCAGTGGTGAGAATTCGGGACCCCAGCATTTT. This codes for CASSGENSGPQHF.

This clone was seen once. The chain couples TRBV28 to TRBJ1-5; 7 nucleotides line up with TRBD1. Per germline, CDR1 MDHEN and CDR2 SYDVKM. J was trimmed by 1 base and V by 9 bases; bases with no gene match: 9. This CDR3 comprises 15 residues. This CDR3 reads CASARGTPSNQPQHF. The DNA of the CDR3 is TGTGCCAGTGCCAGGGGGACCCCAAGCAATCAGCCCCAGCATTTT.

This clone was seen only a few times. The chain couples TRBV6-1 to TRBJ2-7; no firm D call. The V and J ends lost 2 bases and 1 base respectively, with 12 bases between them. The CDR3 length is 15 residues. Germline V lookup: CDR1 MNHNS, CDR2 SASEGT. CDR3 in amino acids: CASSERIEDSYEQYF. CDR3 DNA sequence: TGTGCCAGCAGTGAACGTATCGAGGATTCCTACGAGCAGTACTTC.

The chain is built from TRBV27 and TRBJ2-1; 9 bases line up with TRBD2. Germline-derived CDR1 and CDR2 are MNHEY and SMNVEV (reference sequence). This CDR3 has 15 residues. The V gene end was trimmed by 4 bases and the J gene end by 7 bases; junction bases not matched to a gene: 8. The CDR3 bases are TGTGCCAGCAGTTGGCTAGCGGGAATCCTGAATGAGCAGTTCTTC. This translates into CASSWLAGILNEQFF.

The table lists this clone with a count of one. The V call is TRBV5-1, the J call TRBJ1-1, with D perhaps TRBD1 (6 bases). This CDR3 has 14 amino acids. V dropped 3 bases and J dropped 5 bases, with 14 bases sitting between them. The germline CDR1 and CDR2 sequences are SGHRS and YFSETQ. The CDR3 DNA is TGCGCCAGCAGCTCCCGGGGGGCGGGAACTGAAGCTTTCTTT. Protein product: CASSSRGAGTEAFF.

This chain connects TRBV7-2 to TRBJ2-5; 8 bases align to TRBD2. The V gene end was trimmed by 5 bases and the J gene end by 5 bases; junction bases not matched to a gene: 7. Germline V gives CDR1 SGHTA, CDR2 FQGNSA. The CDR3 is made up of 14 amino acids. This chain's CDR3 is CASSRAGALETQYF. CDR3 sequence (DNA): TGTGCCAGCAGCCGAGCGGGAGCTTTGGAGACCCAGTACTTC.

The rearrangement links TRBV4-1 to TRBJ1-2; D call uncertain. Germline assignment: CDR1 MGHRA and CDR2 YSYEKL. The CDR3 has 12 amino acids. V was pared by 4 bases and J by 7 bases, with 10 bases between. The CDR3 spells CASSPHGGGYTF. The DNA for the CDR3 is TGCGCCAGCAGCCCACACGGCGGTGGCTACACCTTC.

This clone was seen once. J is TRBJ1-1 and V is TRBV5-4; no clear D gene. Germline lookup yields CDR1 SGHNT and CDR2 YYREEE (reference sequence). The CDR3 loop spans 14 amino acids. Between the trimmed V and J ends, which lost 0 bases and 0 bases, there was a span of 6 bases. The CDR3 region has the DNA TGTGCCAGCAGCTTGGACAGTTTGAACACTGAAGCTTTCTTT. It translates to CASSLDSLNTEAFF.

V is TRBV7-9 and J is TRBJ2-1; 12 nucleotides line up with TRBD1. From germline, CDR1 is SEHNR and CDR2 FQNEAQ (reference sequence). This CDR3 spans 17 amino acids. The V and J ends lost 2 bases and 8 bases, in that order; junction bases with no gene match: 10. The DNA of the CDR3 is TGTGCCAGCAGCTTACCCGGGACAGGGGGCAGTTATGATGAGCAGTTCTTC. Residues: CASSLPGTGGSYDEQFF.

The J gene is TRBJ1-1, the V gene TRBV2, with no clear D. Germline CDR1 and CDR2: SNHLY and FYNNEI. This CDR3 contains 13 residues. Deletions cut 3 bases from V and 4 bases from J, with 9 bases between. CDR3 loop: CASSDQAATEAFF. The CDR3 DNA follows: TGTGCCAGCAGTGATCAGGCAGCCACTGAAGCTTTCTTT.

Only a few counts were recorded for this clone. This rearrangement joins TRBV6-1 to TRBJ2-1; no definite D call. Trimming shortened V by 4 bases and J by 2 bases, and 12 bases separated the two germline ends. The CDR3 loop spans 15 amino acids. Germline V gene sequence: CDR1 MNHNS, CDR2 SASEGT. The CDR3: CASSGRLSAYNEQFF. CDR3 nucleotide sequence: TGTGCCAGCAGTGGTCGCTTAAGCGCCTACAATGAGCAGTTCTTC.

V usage is TRBV4-2 and J usage is TRBJ2-1; D might be TRBD2 (5 bases). This CDR3 spans 14 amino acids. The V end lost 2 bases, the J end lost 1 base, and 6 bases lay between the germline ends. Germline values: CDR1 LGHNA, CDR2 YNFKEQ. DNA for the CDR3: TGTGCCAGCAGCCAACCGGGGTCCTACAATGAGCAGTTCTTC. It yields the protein CASSQPGSYNEQFF.